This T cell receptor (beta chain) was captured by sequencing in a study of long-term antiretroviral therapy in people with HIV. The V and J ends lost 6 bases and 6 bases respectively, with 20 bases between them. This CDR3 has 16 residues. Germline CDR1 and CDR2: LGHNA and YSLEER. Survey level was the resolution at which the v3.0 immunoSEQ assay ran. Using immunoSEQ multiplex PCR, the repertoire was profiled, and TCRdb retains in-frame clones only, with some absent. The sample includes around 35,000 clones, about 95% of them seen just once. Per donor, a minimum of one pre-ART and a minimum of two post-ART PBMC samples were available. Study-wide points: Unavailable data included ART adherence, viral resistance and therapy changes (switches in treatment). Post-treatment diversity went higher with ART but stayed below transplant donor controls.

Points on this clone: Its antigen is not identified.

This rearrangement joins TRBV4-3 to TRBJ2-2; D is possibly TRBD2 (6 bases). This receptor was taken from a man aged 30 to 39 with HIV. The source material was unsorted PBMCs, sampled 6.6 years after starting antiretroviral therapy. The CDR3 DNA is TGCGCCAGCAGACCCCGGGGCCAGGGAGGAGCCGGGGAGCTGTTTTTT. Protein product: CASRPRGQGGAGELFF.